The 16 T cell receptor beta chains below all came from one sample that was sequenced in a study of blood T cell repertoires in COVID-19. TCRdb keeps only in-frame clones here, not all; method: immunoSEQ multiplex PCR. The table lists fewer than 300,000 clones, around nine tenths of them singletons. The sequenced sample was peripheral blood. All receptors derive from a man in his forties who had recovered from COVID-19.

The chain uses TRBV10-3 and TRBJ2-3; a weak D match, TRBD1 (6 bases). The CDR3 is 14 residues long. The germline CDR1 and CDR2 sequences are ENHRY and SYGVKD. The V gene lost 8 bases and the J gene lost 0 bases, with 12 bases spanning the gap. The CDR3 DNA follows: TGTGCCATCTCAAGGACAGACAGCACAGATACGCAGTATTTT. It specifies CAISRTDSTDTQYF.

The CDR3 nucleotides read TGCGCCAGCAGCTTGGGCCGCCTCCGGGGGGTCGCGGACACCGGGGAGCTGTTTTTT. Encoded protein: CASSLGRLRGVADTGELFF. The chain links TRBV5-1 to TRBJ2-2, with 7 bases that match TRBD2. The CDR3 has 19 residues. Per germline, CDR1 SGHRS and CDR2 YFSETQ. The junction had 14 bases not matched to a gene; V was cut back by 0 bases and J by 3 bases. The variable domain in full, completed from reference TRBV5-1 and TRBJ2-2, reads KAGVTQTPRYLIKTRGQQVTLSCSPISGHRSVSWYQQTPGQGLQFLFEYFSETQRNKGNFPGRFSGRQFSNSRSEMNVSTLELGDSALYLCASSLGRLRGVADTGELFFGEGSRLTVL.

The CDR3 loop is CASGTSKNEQFF. The CDR3 nucleotides read TGTGCCAGCGGGACTTCAAAGAATGAGCAGTTCTTC. The chain is built from TRBV12-3 or TRBV12-4 and TRBJ2-1, with D possibly matching TRBD2 (6 bases). This CDR3 comprises 12 residues. The V gene lost 8 bases and the J gene lost 7 bases, with 12 bases spanning the gap.

The chain uses TRBV9 and TRBJ2-5; maybe TRBD2 (6 bases). Trimming took off 0 bases at V and 4 bases at J, with 13 bases between the two ends. Germline lookup yields CDR1 SGDLS and CDR2 YYNGEE. There are 15 residues in the CDR3. DNA for the CDR3: TGTGCCAGCAGCGTAGGCGGGGTACGGTTAGAGACCCAGTACTTC. This encodes CASSVGGVRLETQYF.

This clone was found a few times. The CDR3 DNA follows: TGTGCCAGCAGCTTCGATTCAGGGGAAGCTTTCTTT. Protein sequence: CASSFDSGEAFF. V and J are TRBV7-2 and TRBJ1-1, with D possibly being TRBD1 (5 bases). The CDR3 extends over 12 amino acids. Trimming cost V 3 bases and J 8 bases, with 10 bases left between them. Germline CDR1 SGHTA, CDR2 FQGNSA. The full variable domain, its missing parts supplied by reference TRBV7-2 and TRBJ1-1, is GAGVSQSPSNKVTEKGKDVELRCDPISGHTALYWYRQSLGQGLEFLIYFQGNSAPDKSGLPSDRFSAERTGGSVSTLTIQRTQQEDSAVYLCASSFDSGEAFFGQGTRLTVV.

The table lists this clone with a few counts. The V and J genes are TRBV20-1 and TRBJ2-5, with a tentative D call TRBD2 (5 bases). The CDR3 totals 15 residues. Trimming took 3 bases from V and 7 from J, leaving 21 bases between them. CDR1 is DFQATT and CDR2 is SNEGSKA in the germline V gene (reference sequence). The CDR3 bases are TGCAGTGCTAGTCCGCTAGCACGACGTGTCGGGACCCAGTACTTC. This sequence encodes CSASPLARRVGTQYF.

This chain links TRBV3-1 (or the pseudogene TRBV3-2) with TRBJ1-4; weak D call: TRBD1 (5 bases). V dropped 1 base and J dropped 10 bases, with 10 bases sitting between them. CDR3 size: 13 residues. Germline CDR1 is LGHDT and CDR2 is YNNKEL (reference sequence). The CDR3 reads CASSQGHRRKLFF. The CDR3 bases are TGTGCCAGCAGCCAAGGGCACAGGAGAAAACTGTTTTTT.

This clone was found a few times. V is TRBV12-3 or TRBV12-4 and J is TRBJ1-5, with 8 positions matching TRBD1. The CDR3 is 13 residues long. The V gene end was trimmed by 3 bases and the J gene end by 7 bases; junction bases not matched to a gene: 2. The CDR3 is CASSLTGEQPQHF. The CDR3 coding sequence is TGTGCCAGCAGTTTGACAGGGGAGCAGCCCCAGCATTTT.

This rearrangement joins TRBV2 to TRBJ2-7; 7 positions match TRBD2. Looked up from germline, CDR1 is SNHLY and CDR2 is FYNNEI. J lost 2 bases, V lost 10 bases, and 14 bases had no gene match. The CDR3 length is 15 residues. This chain's CDR3 is CATTGGRERTYEQYF. Written as DNA, the CDR3 is TGTGCCACCACAGGTGGGCGGGAGAGGACCTACGAGCAGTACTTC.

The chain carries TRBV4-2 and TRBJ2-1; the D gene is possibly TRBD2 (5 bases). Germline V gives CDR1 LGHNA, CDR2 YNFKEQ. The CDR3 spans 18 residues. V was cut by 1 base and J by 6 bases, with 22 bases left in between. In DNA, the CDR3 is TGTGCCAGCAGCCAAGGGGATGGCGGCGGTCCGGGGAGCAATGAGCAGTTCTTC. Its protein is CASSQGDGGGPGSNEQFF.

The V and J genes are TRBV2 and TRBJ2-3, with 7 bases fitting TRBD1. The CDR3 consists of 11 residues. The V and J ends lost 8 bases and 8 bases, in that order; junction bases with no gene match: 4. Germline lookup yields CDR1 SNHLY and CDR2 FYNNEI. Written as DNA, the CDR3 is TGTGCCAGCGGAACAGGGGCTACGCAGTATTTT. It specifies CASGTGATQYF.

J is TRBJ1-6 and V is TRBV7-2; D gene ambiguous. Germline V gives CDR1 SGHTA, CDR2 FQGNSA. The CDR3 has 16 residues. V shed 3 bases and J shed 6 bases, with 15 bases lying between them. CDR3 nucleotide sequence: TGTGCCAGCAGCTTTCCCGGGAGTACGCGTAATTCACCCCTCCACTTT. This translates into CASSFPGSTRNSPLHF.

This rearrangement joins TRBV29-1 to TRBJ2-1, with D possibly TRBD2 on 6 matching bases. The length of the CDR3 is 13 residues. From germline, CDR1 is SQVTM and CDR2 ANQGSEA. V lost 6 bases, J lost 3 bases, and 12 bases lay in between. This CDR3 reads CSVWDSRYNEQFF. The CDR3 DNA sequence: TGCAGCGTATGGGACTCCCGCTACAATGAGCAGTTCTTC.

The genes are TRBV18 and TRBJ2-6; 10 bases align to TRBD1. The V segment lost 3 bases and the J segment 3 bases; nucleotides outside the gene matches: 11. Germline V gene lookup returns CDR1 KGHSH and CDR2 LQKENI. The length of the CDR3 is 19 residues. The CDR3 region is CASSPLTGGISSGANVLTF. CDR3 nucleotides: TGTGCCAGCTCACCCTTGACAGGGGGCATATCGAGTGGGGCCAACGTCCTGACTTTC.

The table lists this clone with a count of one. The chain links TRBV3-1 (or the pseudogene TRBV3-2) to TRBJ1-1; TRBD1 is a possible D gene (5 bases). Between the trimmed V and J ends, which lost 4 bases and 1 base, there was a span of 7 bases. In germline, CDR1 is LGHDT, CDR2 YNNKEL (reference sequence). CDR3 length equals 13 residues. The CDR3 region is CASSLGGNTEAFF. The DNA for the CDR3 is TGTGCCAGCAGCCTCGGGGGGAACACTGAAGCTTTCTTT.

The count of this clone is one. The chain uses TRBV7-9 and TRBJ2-5; 8 nucleotides match TRBD2. The CDR3 spans 16 residues. V gave up 5 bases and J gave up 0 bases; unmatched junction bases: 8. The germline gives CDR1 SEHNR, CDR2 FQNEAQ (reference sequence). The DNA of the CDR3 is TGTGCCAGCAGCCCTACCAGCGGGGGCTACCAAGAGACCCAGTACTTC. Protein sequence: CASSPTSGGYQETQYF.